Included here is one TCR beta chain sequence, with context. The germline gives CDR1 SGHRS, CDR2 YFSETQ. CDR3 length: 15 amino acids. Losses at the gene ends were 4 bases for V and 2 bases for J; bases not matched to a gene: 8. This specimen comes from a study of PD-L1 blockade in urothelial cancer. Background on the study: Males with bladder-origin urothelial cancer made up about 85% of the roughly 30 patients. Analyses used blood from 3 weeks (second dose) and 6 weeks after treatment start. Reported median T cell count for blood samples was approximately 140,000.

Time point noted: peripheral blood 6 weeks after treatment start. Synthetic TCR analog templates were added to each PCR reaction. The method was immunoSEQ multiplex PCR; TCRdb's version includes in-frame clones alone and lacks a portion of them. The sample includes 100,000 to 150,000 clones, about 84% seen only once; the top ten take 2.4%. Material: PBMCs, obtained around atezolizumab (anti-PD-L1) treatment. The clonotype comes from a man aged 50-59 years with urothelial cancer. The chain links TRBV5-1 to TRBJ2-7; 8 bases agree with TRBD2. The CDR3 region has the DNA TGCGCCAGCAGCCCCCGGACTAGCCCCCCCTACGAGCAGTACTTC. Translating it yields CASSPRTSPPYEQYF.